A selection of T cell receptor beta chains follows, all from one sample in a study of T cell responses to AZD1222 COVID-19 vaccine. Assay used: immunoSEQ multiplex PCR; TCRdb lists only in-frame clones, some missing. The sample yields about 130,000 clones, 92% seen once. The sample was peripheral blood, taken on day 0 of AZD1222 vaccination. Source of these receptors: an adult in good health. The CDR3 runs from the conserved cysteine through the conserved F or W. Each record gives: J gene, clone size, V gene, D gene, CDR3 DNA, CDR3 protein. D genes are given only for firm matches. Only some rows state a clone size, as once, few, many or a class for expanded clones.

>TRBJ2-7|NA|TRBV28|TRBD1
TGTGCCACCGCAAAGACAGGGAACTCCTACGAGCAGTACTTC
CATAKTGNSYEQYF
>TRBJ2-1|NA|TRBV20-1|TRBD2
TGCAGTGCTAGTCCGACTAGCGGTTTTTACAATGAGCAGTTCTTC
CSASPTSGFYNEQFF
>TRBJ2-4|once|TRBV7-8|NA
TGTGCCAGCAGCTTAGCCCCGGGGGCGGTAGCCAAAAACATTCAGTACTTC
CASSLAPGAVAKNIQYF
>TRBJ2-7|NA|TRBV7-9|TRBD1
TGTGCCAGCAGCTCGGACAGGGAAGCCTACGAGCAGTACTTC
CASSSDREAYEQYF
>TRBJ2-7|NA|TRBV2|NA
TGTGCCAGCAGGGCTCCCCTCTTAGCGCACTTC
CASRAPLLAHF
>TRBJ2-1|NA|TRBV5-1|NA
TGCGCCAGCAGCCCACTAGCTGTAAGCTCCTACAATGAGCAGTTCTTC
CASSPLAVSSYNEQFF
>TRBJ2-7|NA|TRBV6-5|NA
TGTGCCAGCAGTCCTCCCGCCCCCCGGAGGGACGAGCAGTACTTC
CASSPPAPRRDEQYF
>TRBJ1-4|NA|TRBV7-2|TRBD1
TGTGCCAGCAGCTTAGTCGGGACAGGGCAGGAAAAACTGTTTTTT
CASSLVGTGQEKLFF
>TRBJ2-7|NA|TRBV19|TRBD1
TGTGCCAGTAGTCACCCGGGACAGGGGGTTTACGAGCAGTACTTC
CASSHPGQGVYEQYF
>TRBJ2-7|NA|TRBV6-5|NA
TGTGCCACGCAGGGAGCGTGGTACGAGCAGTACTTC
CATQGAWYEQYF
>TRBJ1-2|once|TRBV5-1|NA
TGCGCCAGCAGCTTGCGGGACTATGGCTACACCTTC
CASSLRDYGYTF
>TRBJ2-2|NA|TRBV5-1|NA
TGCGCCAGCAGCTCCAGCGCGAACACCGGGGAGCTGTTTTTT
CASSSSANTGELFF
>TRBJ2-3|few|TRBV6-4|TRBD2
TGTGCCAGCAGTGCTACTAGCGGGAGGACGGATACGCAGTATTTT
CASSATSGRTDTQYF
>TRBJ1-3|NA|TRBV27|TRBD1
TGTGCCAGCAGTCCCAAGCGTCCAGGGGGGGAAAAAGGAAACACCATATATTTT
CASSPKRPGGEKGNTIYF
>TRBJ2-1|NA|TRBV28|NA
TGTGCCAGCAGGGGCACCTTGGATCTCAATGAGCAGTTCTTC
CASRGTLDLNEQFF
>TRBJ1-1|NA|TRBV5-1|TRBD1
TGCGCCAGCAGCTGGCAGGGGGCGGCTGAAGCTTTCTTT
CASSWQGAAEAFF
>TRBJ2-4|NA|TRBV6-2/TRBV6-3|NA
TGTGCCAGCAGTTACTCCAAAAACATTCAGTACTTC
CASSYSKNIQYF
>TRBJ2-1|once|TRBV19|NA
TGTGCCAGTAGTCCACCCTTAAATGAGCAGTTCTTC
CASSPPLNEQFF
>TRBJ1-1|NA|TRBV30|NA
TGTGCCTGGAGTGGAATGGAACGTGAAGCTTTCTTT
CAWSGMEREAFF
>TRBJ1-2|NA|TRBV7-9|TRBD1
TGTGCCAGCAGCTTAGCCGGTGGCGGGACAGGGGGAGGCGGCTACACCTTC
CASSLAGGGTGGGGYTF
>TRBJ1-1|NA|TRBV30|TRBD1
TGTGCCTGGAGCCCCGGGACAGACACTGAAGCTTTCTTT
CAWSPGTDTEAFF
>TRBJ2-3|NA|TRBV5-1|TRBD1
TGCGCCAGCAGCTTGTTAGGGGGCGTATCAGATACGCAGTATTTT
CASSLLGGVSDTQYF
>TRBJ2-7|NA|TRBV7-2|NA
TGTGCCAGCAGCTTAGTAGGAGACAGCATCTACGAGCAGTACTTC
CASSLVGDSIYEQYF
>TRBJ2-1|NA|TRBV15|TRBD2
TGTGCCACCAGCCCCCCCTCTAGCGGCCTAGGTGAGCAGTTCTTC
CATSPPSSGLGEQFF
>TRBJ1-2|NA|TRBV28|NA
TGTGCCACCCTCCAGGGGTTCCATGGCTACACCTTC
CATLQGFHGYTF
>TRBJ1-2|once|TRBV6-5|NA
TGTGCCAGCAAAGGGACTGTATATGGCTACACCTTC
CASKGTVYGYTF
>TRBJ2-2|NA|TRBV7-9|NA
TGTGCCAGCAGCTTAGATTACAGGACCCCCGGGGAGCTGTTTTTT
CASSLDYRTPGELFF
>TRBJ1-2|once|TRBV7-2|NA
TGTGCCAGCAGCTCTACAGGGCTAGGGGGTAACGATGGCTACACCTTC
CASSSTGLGGNDGYTF
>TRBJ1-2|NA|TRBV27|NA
TGTGCCAGCAGTTTAAAGCCAGGGGACTCACTTAACTATGGCTACACCTTC
CASSLKPGDSLNYGYTF
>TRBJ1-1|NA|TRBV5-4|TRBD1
TGTGCCAGCAGCCCTCCTACAGGGGTGGGCACTGAAGCTTTCTTT
CASSPPTGVGTEAFF
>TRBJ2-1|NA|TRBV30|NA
TGTGCCTGGGACCCATTTGGCGGGCTGATTCCCAATGAGCAGTTCTTC
CAWDPFGGLIPNEQFF
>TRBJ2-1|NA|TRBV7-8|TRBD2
TGTGCCAGCAGCCAACCCCCGGGACTAGCGGGAGTATTTATCGCGAATGAGCAGTTCTTC
CASSQPPGLAGVFIANEQFF
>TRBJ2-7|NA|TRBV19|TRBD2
TGTGCCAGTAGTATAGGACTAGCGGGAGCCCAGCCCTACGAGCAGTACTTC
CASSIGLAGAQPYEQYF
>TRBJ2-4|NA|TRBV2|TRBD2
TGTGCCAGCAACCCTAGCGGGGTAGGGAACATTCAGTACTTC
CASNPSGVGNIQYF
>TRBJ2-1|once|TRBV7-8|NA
TGTGCCAGCAGCCCCGTGTTGGGGGTCGGCTACAATGAGCAGTTCTTC
CASSPVLGVGYNEQFF
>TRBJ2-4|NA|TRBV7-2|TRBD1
TGTGCCAGCAGCTTAGTAGACAGGGGATCCAAAAACATTCAGTACTTC
CASSLVDRGSKNIQYF
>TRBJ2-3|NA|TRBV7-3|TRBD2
TGTGCCAGCAGCTTAAACGGACCGGGACTAGCGGGATCTCGGACAGATACGCAGTATTTT
CASSLNGPGLAGSRTDTQYF
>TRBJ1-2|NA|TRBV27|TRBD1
TGTGCCAGCAGTTTTAGACAGGGGATCTCCTATGGCTACACCTTC
CASSFRQGISYGYTF
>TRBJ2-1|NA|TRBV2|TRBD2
TGTGCCAGCAGTGAACCCCGCGGGAGTCACAATGAGCAGTTCTTC
CASSEPRGSHNEQFF
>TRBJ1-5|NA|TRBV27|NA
TGTGCCAGCAGTTTGGCCGGGCAGTATAGCAATCAGCCCCAGCATTTT
CASSLAGQYSNQPQHF
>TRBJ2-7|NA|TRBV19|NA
TGTGCCAGTAGTATAGATTTCGCCTCCTACGAGCAGTACTTC
CASSIDFASYEQYF
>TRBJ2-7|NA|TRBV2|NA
TGTGCCAGCAGTGACAGCTCCTACGAGCAGTACTTC
CASSDSSYEQYF
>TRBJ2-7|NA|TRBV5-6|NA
TGTGCCAGCAGCCCTCTGGGCAGGGTCAACGAGCAGTACTTC
CASSPLGRVNEQYF
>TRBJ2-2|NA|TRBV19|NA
TGTGCCACCAACGAGGGCCCCGGGGAGCTGTTTTTT
CATNEGPGELFF
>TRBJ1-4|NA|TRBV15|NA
TGTGCCACCAGCAGGGGGTTCGATGAAAAACTGTTTTTT
CATSRGFDEKLFF
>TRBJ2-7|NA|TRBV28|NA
TGTGCCAGCAGTTTACTGGCCTACGAGCAGTACTTC
CASSLLAYEQYF
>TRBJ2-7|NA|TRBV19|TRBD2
TGTGCCAGTAGTATACCTCTCGGGAGGGGCGAGCAGTACTTC
CASSIPLGRGEQYF
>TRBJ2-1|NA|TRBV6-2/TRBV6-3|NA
TGTGCCAGCAGTTACGTCCCGAGCTCCTACAATGAGCAGTTCTTC
CASSYVPSSYNEQFF